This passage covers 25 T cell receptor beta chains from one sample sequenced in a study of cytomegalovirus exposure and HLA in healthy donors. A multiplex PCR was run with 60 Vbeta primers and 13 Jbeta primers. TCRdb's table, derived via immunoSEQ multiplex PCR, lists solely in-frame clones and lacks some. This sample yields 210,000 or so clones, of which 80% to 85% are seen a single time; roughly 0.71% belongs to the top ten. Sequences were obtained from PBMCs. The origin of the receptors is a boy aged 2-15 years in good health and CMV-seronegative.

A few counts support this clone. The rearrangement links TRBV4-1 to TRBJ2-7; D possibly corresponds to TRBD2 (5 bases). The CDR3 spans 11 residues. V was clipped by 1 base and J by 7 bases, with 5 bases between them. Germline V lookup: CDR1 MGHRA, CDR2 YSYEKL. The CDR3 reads CASSQAGEQYF. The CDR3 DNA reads TGCGCCAGCAGCCAAGCGGGAGAGCAGTACTTC.

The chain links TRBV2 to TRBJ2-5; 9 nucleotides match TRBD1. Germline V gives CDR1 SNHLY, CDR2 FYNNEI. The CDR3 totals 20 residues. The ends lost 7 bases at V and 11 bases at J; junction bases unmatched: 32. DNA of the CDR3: TGTGCCAGCACCACGGACGGACAGGGGAATTTAGGACACCTAAACTTGGGGCAGTACTTC. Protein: CASTTDGQGNLGHLNLGQYF.

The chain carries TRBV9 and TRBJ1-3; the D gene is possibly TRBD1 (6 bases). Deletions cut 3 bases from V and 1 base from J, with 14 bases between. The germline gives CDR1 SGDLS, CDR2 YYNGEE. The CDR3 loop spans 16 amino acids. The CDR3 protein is CASSASQGISGNTIYF. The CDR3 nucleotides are TGTGCCAGCAGCGCGTCTCAGGGGATTTCTGGAAACACCATATATTTT.

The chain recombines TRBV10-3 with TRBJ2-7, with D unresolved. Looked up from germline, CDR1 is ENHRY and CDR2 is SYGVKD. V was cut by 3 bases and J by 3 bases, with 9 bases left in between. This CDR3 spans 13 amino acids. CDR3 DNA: TGTGCCATCAGTGAAGACTCGATCTACGAGCAGTACTTC. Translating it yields CAISEDSIYEQYF.

CDR3: CATSRDRTGYNSPLHF. The CDR3 coding sequence is TGTGCCACCAGCAGAGACAGGACAGGCTATAATTCACCCCTCCACTTT. The chain carries TRBV15 and TRBJ1-6; 7 nucleotides align to TRBD1. Germline V gives CDR1 LNHNV, CDR2 YYDKDF (reference sequence). CDR3 length: 16 residues. With V trimmed by 0 bases and J by 3 bases, 2 bases remained unmatched. Variable domain in full (rest from reference TRBV15 and TRBJ1-6): DAMVIQNPRYQVTQFGKPVTLSCSQTLNHNVMYWYQQKSSQAPKLLFHYYDKDFNNEADTPDNFQSRRPNTSFCFLDIRSPGLGDTAMYLCATSRDRTGYNSPLHFGNGTRLTVT.

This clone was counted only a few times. The CDR3 protein is CASSATHRGSGNTIYF. CDR3 nucleotide sequence: TGTGCCAGCAGCGCCACGCACAGGGGCTCTGGAAACACCATATATTTT. The chain combines TRBV7-9 with TRBJ1-3; 7 bases map to TRBD1. This CDR3 has 16 residues. Trimming cost V 5 bases and J 0 bases; bases outside gene matches: 7. The V gene's germline CDR1 is SEHNR and CDR2 FQNEAQ (reference sequence).

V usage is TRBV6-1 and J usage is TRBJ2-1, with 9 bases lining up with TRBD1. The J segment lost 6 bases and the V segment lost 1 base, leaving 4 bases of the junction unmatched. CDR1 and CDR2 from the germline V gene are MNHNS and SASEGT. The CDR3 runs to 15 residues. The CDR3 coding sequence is TGTGCCAGCAGTGAAGTGGGGACAGGGATCAATGAGCAGTTCTTC. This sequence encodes CASSEVGTGINEQFF.

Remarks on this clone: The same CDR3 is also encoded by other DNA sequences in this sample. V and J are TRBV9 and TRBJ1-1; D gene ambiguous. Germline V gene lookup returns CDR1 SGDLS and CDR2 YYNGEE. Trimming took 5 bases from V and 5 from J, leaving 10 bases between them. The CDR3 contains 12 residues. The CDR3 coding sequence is TGTGCCAGCAGTGCCGGAGGGACTGAAGCTTTCTTT. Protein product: CASSAGGTEAFF. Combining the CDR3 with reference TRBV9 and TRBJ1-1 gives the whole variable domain DSGVTQTPKHLITATGQRVTLRCSPRSGDLSVYWYQQSLDQGLQFLIQYYNGEERAKGNILERFSAQQFPDLHSELNLSSLELGDSALYFCASSAGGTEAFFGQGTRLTVV.

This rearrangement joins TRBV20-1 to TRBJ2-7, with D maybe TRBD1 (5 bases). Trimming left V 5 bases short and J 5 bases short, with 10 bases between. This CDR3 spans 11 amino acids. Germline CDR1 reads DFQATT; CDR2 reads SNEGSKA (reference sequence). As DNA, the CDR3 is TGCAGTGCTGGGGCTAGGCACGAGCAGTACTTC. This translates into CSAGARHEQYF.

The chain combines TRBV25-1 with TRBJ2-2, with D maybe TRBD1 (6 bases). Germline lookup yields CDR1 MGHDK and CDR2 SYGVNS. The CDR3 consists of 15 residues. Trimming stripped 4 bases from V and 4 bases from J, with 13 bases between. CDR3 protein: CASSGTGKSTGELFF. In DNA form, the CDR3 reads TGTGCCAGCAGTGGAACAGGGAAGTCCACCGGGGAGCTGTTTTTT.

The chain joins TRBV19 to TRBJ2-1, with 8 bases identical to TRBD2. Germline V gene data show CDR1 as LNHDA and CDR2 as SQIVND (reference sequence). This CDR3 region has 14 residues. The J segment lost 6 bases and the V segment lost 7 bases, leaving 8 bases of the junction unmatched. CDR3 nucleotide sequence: TGTGCCAGTACAGGGGTAGCGGGACTCAATGAGCAGTTCTTC. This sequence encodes CASTGVAGLNEQFF.

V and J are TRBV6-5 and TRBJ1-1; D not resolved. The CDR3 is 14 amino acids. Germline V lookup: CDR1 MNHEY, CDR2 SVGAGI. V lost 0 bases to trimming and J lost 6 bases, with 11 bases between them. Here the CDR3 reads CASSYSRGRAEAFF. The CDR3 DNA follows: TGTGCCAGCAGTTACTCGAGAGGGCGCGCTGAAGCTTTCTTT.

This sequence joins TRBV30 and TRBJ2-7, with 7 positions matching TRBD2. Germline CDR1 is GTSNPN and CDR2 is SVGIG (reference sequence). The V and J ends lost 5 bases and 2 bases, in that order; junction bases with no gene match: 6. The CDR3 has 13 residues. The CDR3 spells CAWSVAGTYEQYF. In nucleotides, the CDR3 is TGTGCCTGGTCGGTAGCGGGCACCTACGAGCAGTACTTC.

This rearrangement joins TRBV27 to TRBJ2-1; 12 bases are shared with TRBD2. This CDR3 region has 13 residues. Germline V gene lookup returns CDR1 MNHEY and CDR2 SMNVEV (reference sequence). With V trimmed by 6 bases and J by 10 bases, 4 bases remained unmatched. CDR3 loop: CASRGLAGGEQFF. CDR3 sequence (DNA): TGTGCCAGCAGGGGACTAGCGGGTGGAGAGCAGTTCTTC.

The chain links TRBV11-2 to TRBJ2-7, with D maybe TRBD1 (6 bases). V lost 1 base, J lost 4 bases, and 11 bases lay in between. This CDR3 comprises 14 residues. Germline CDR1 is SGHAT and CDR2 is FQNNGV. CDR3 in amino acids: CASSLGLGTYEQYF. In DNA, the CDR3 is TGTGCCAGCAGCTTAGGCTTGGGGACATACGAGCAGTACTTC. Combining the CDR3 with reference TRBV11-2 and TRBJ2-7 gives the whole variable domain EAGVAQSPRYKIIEKRQSVAFWCNPISGHATLYWYQQILGQGPKLLIQFQNNGVVDDSQLPKDRFSAERLKGVDSTLKIQPAKLEDSAVYLCASSLGLGTYEQYFGPGTRLTVT.

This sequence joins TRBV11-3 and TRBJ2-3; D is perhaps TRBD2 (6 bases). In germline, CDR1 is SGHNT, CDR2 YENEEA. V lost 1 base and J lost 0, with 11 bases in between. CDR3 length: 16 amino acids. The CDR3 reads CASSLGHGTSTDTQYF. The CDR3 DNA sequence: TGTGCCAGCAGCTTAGGTCACGGGACTAGCACAGATACGCAGTATTTT.

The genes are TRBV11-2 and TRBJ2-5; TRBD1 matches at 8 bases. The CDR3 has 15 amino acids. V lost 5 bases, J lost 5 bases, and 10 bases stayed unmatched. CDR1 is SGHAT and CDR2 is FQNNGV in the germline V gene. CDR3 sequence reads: CASSPRGDRLETQYF. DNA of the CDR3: TGTGCCAGCAGCCCCAGGGGGGACAGGCTGGAGACCCAGTACTTC.

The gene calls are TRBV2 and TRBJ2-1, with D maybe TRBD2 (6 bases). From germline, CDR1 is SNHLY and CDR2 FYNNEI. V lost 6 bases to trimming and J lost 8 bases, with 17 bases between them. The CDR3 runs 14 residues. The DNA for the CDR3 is TGTGCCAGCAGCGCACCGACTAGACGTTATGAGCAGTTCTTC. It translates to CASSAPTRRYEQFF.

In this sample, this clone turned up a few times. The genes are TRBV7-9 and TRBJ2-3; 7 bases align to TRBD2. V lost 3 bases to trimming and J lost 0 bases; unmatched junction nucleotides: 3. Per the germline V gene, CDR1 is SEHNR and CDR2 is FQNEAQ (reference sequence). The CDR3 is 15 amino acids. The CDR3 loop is CASSFSGLSTDTQYF. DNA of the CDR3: TGTGCCAGCAGCTTTAGCGGGCTCAGCACAGATACGCAGTATTTT.

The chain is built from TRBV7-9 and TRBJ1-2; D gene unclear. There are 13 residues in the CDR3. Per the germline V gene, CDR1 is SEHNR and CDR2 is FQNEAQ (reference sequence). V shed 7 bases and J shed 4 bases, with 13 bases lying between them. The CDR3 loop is CASTPGSAYGYTF. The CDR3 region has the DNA TGTGCCAGCACCCCGGGGAGTGCCTATGGCTACACCTTC.

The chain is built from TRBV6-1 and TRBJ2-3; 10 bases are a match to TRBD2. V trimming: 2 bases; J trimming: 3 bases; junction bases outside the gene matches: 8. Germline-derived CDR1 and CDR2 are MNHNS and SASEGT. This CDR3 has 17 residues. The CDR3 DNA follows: TGTGCCAGCAGTGAACGAGCGGGGGGGCAGTTAACAGATACGCAGTATTTT. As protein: CASSERAGGQLTDTQYF.

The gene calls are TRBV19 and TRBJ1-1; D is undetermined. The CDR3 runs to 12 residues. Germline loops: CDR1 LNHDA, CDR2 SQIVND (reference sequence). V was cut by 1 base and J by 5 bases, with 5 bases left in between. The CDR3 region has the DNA TGTGCCAGTAGTATAGGTACTACTGAAGCTTTCTTT. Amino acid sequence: CASSIGTTEAFF.

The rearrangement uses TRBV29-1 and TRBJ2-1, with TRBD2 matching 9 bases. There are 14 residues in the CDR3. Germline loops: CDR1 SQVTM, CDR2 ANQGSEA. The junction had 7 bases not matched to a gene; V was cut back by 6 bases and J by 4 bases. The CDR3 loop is CSVSFSGGYNEQFF. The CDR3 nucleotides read TGCAGCGTCTCTTTTAGCGGGGGTTACAATGAGCAGTTCTTC.

Here the CDR3 reads CAWRISGPYEQYF. The CDR3 DNA is TGTGCCTGGAGGATAAGCGGGCCCTACGAGCAGTACTTC. The V and J genes are TRBV30 and TRBJ2-7; tentatively, D is TRBD2 (6 bases). CDR1 is GTSNPN, CDR2 SVGIG, per germline (reference sequence). Trimming removed 3 bases at V and 2 bases at J, with 11 bases between. The CDR3 spans 13 residues.

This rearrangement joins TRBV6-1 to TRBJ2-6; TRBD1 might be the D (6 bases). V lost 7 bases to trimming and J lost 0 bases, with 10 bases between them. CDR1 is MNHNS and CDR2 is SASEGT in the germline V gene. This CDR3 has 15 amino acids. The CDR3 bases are TGTGCCAGCACCAGGGGTTCCTCTGGGGCCAACGTCCTGACTTTC. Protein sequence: CASTRGSSGANVLTF.